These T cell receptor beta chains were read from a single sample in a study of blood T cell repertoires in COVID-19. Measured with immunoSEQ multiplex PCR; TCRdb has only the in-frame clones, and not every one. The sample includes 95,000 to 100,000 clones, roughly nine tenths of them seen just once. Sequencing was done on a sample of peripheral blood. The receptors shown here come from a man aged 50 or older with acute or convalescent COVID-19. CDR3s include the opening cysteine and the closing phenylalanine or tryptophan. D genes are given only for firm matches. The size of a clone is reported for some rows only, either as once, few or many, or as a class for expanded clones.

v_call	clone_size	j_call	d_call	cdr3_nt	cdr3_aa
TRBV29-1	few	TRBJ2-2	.	TGCAGCGGTACCCCGGGAGGGGGCCAAGGCGGGGAGCTGTTTTTT	CSGTPGGGQGGELFF
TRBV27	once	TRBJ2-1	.	TGTGCCAGCAGCGGGAACGTATACAATGAGCAGTTCTTC	CASSGNVYNEQFF
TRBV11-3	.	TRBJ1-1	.	TGTGCCAGCAGTAAAATAACAGGGCAGAACACTGAAGCTTTCTTT	CASSKITGQNTEAFF
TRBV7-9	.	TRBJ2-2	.	TGTGCCGATATGAGCACCGGGGAGCTGTTTTTT	CADMSTGELFF
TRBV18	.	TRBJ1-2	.	TGTGCCAGCTCACCAAAAACCGGACAGCTTTACTATGGCTACACCTTC	CASSPKTGQLYYGYTF
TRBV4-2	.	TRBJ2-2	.	TGTGCCAGCAGCCAAGACTCCCTTGCCGGGGAGCTGTTTTTT	CASSQDSLAGELFF
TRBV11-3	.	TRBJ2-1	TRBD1	TGTGCCAGCAGCCCCCGGGACAGATCCTACAATGAGCAGTTCTTC	CASSPRDRSYNEQFF
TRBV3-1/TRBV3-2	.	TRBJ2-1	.	TGTGCCAGCAGCCCACGGACTGGTAGCTCCTACAATGAGCAGTTCTTC	CASSPRTGSSYNEQFF
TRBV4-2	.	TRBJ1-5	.	TGTGCCAGCAGCCACGTTAGCAATCAGCCCCAGCATTTT	CASSHVSNQPQHF
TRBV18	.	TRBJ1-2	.	TGTGCCAGCTCACCACTCCCAAATCCCGGGGAGGGCTACACCTTC	CASSPLPNPGEGYTF
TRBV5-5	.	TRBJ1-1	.	TGTGCCAGCAGCCTGACAGACGCGAACACTGAAGCTTTCTTT	CASSLTDANTEAFF
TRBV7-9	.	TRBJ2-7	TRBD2	TGTGCCAGCAGCGCTAGCGGGACCGCCTACGAGCAGTACTTC	CASSASGTAYEQYF
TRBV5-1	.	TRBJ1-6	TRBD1	TGCGCCAGCAGCCCGGGACAGGGGAATTCACCCCTCCACTTT	CASSPGQGNSPLHF
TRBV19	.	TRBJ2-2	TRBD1	TGTGCCAGTACCCCCGGGACAGGGGGCGGGCGCACCGGGGAGCTGTTTTTT	CASTPGTGGGRTGELFF